This TCR beta chain was obtained from a study of T cell responses to AZD1222 COVID-19 vaccine. V was pared by 6 bases and J by 3 bases, with 9 bases of the junction left unmatched. Germline V gene lookup returns CDR1 SNHLY and CDR2 FYNNEI. CDR3 size: 15 residues. Sequencing was performed with immunoSEQ multiplex PCR; in TCRdb, only in-frame clones are kept and a portion is missing. The sample lists about 150,000 clones; about 90% were seen once. The source of this sequence is an adult in good health. This sequence joins TRBV2 and TRBJ2-7, with 9 bases fitting TRBD1. This material consisted of peripheral blood, taken on day 0 of AZD1222 vaccination. CDR3: CASRAGQGSNYEQYF. Here the CDR3 DNA reads TGTGCCAGCAGGGCCGGACAGGGGTCCAACTACGAGCAGTACTTC.